One and the same sample provided the 12 T cell receptor beta chains below, sequenced in a study of T cells in tuberculosis. The table came from immunoSEQ multiplex PCR; TCRdb's copy has only in-frame clones and leaves some out. Among approximately 30,000 clones listed, 97% were seen once. The sequencing sample was made of PBMCs. The receptors were gathered from a donor between 10 and 35 years old with latent tuberculosis or without tuberculosis infection.

This sequence joins TRBV19 and TRBJ1-2; D perhaps matches TRBD1 (6 bases). CDR1 is LNHDA, CDR2 SQIVND, per germline (reference sequence). This CDR3 is built from 13 residues. The V end lost 7 bases, the J end lost 5 bases, and 14 bases lay between the germline ends. CDR3 amino acids: CASTGETGYGYTF. As DNA, the CDR3 is TGTGCCAGTACCGGGGAAACAGGGTATGGCTACACCTTC. The whole variable domain, filled in from reference TRBV19 and TRBJ1-2, reads DGGITQSPKYLFRKEGQNVTLSCEQNLNHDAMYWYRQDPGQGLRLIYYSQIVNDFQKGDIAEGYSVSREKKESFPLTVTSAQKNPTAFYLCASTGETGYGYTFGSGTRLTVV.

The DNA of the CDR3 is TGTGCCAGCAGCTTAAGCGCATCACTGGCAGATACGCAGTATTTT. Translated, it gives CASSLSASLADTQYF. This chain connects TRBV11-3 to TRBJ2-3; no firm D call. The germline gives CDR1 SGHNT, CDR2 YENEEA. The CDR3 length is 15 residues. The germline V and J ends were trimmed by 2 bases and 4 bases, with 13 bases remaining between them.

V and J are TRBV9 and TRBJ1-2; D is ambiguous. Germline-derived CDR1 and CDR2 are SGDLS and YYNGEE. The CDR3 contains 15 residues. V shed 0 bases and J shed 2 bases, with 11 bases lying between them. CDR3 loop: CASSVGVGLNYGYTF. CDR3 in DNA: TGTGCCAGCAGCGTAGGAGTAGGACTGAACTATGGCTACACCTTC.

This sequence joins TRBV23-1 and TRBJ2-7, with 8 positions matching TRBD1. TRBV23-1 is known as an ORF, though its function is uncertain. CDR3 length: 16 amino acids. V lost 2 bases and J lost 2; bases outside the gene matches: 8. The CDR3, as DNA: TGCGCCAGCAGTCAAGACCCGGGACAGGCCACCTACGAGCAGTACTTC. It is translated as CASSQDPGQATYEQYF.

This clone appeared a single time. The rearrangement joins TRBV28 to TRBJ1-2, with 8 bases matching TRBD1. Germline-derived CDR1 and CDR2 are MDHEN and SYDVKM. V shed 0 bases, J shed 5 bases, and the junction held 2 bases outside the gene matches. CDR3 size: 14 residues. This CDR3 is CASSLWDRDYGYTF. DNA for the CDR3: TGTGCCAGCAGTTTATGGGACAGGGATTATGGCTACACCTTC.

The gene calls are TRBV5-1 and TRBJ2-2; D is possibly TRBD2 (5 bases). Germline V gene lookup returns CDR1 SGHRS and CDR2 YFSETQ. CDR3 length equals 15 residues. V lost 4 bases and J 6 bases, leaving 16 bases between the germline ends. The CDR3 DNA reads TGCGCCAGCAGCGTCGGACTCTCCGGACCCGGGGAGCTGTTTTTT. This codes for CASSVGLSGPGELFF.

The chain combines TRBV9 with TRBJ2-3; a weak D match, TRBD1 (6 bases). The CDR3 covers 15 residues. Trimming cost V 4 bases and J 6 bases, with 18 bases left between them. Germline V lookup: CDR1 SGDLS, CDR2 YYNGEE. The CDR3 loop is CASSPRPRGSDTQYF. The CDR3 nucleotides read TGTGCCAGCAGCCCCCGGCCTAGGGGGAGCGATACGCAGTATTTT.

This sequence joins TRBV6-1 and TRBJ2-5; 9 nucleotides agree with TRBD2. V was clipped by 8 bases and J by 4 bases; unmatched bases: 5. The germline gives CDR1 MNHNS, CDR2 SASEGT. The CDR3 sequence is 13 residues long. In nucleotides, the CDR3 is TGTGCCAGCCTTAGCGGGAGTCGAGAGACCCAGTACTTC. As protein: CASLSGSRETQYF.

J is TRBJ1-2 and V is TRBV6-5; D not resolved. Germline assignment: CDR1 MNHEY and CDR2 SVGAGI. V was pared by 3 bases and J by 4 bases, with 15 bases between. The CDR3 totals 15 residues. DNA for the CDR3: TGTGCCAGCAGTTATTCGCCCCCCGGGGTCTATGGCTACACCTTC. The encoded protein is CASSYSPPGVYGYTF.

This clone was detected once. The gene calls are TRBV30 and TRBJ2-1; D remains unclear. V was trimmed by 1 base and J by 15 bases, leaving 10 bases between them. Germline CDR1 reads GTSNPN; CDR2 reads SVGIG (reference sequence). The CDR3 spans 10 residues. For the CDR3, the DNA is TGTGCCTGGAGTGGGGCCGGTCCGTTCTTC. Translated, it gives CAWSGAGPFF.

The chain carries TRBV7-2 and TRBJ1-1; TRBD1 aligns across 7 bases. This CDR3 has 15 residues. V gave up 2 bases and J gave up 0 bases; unmatched junction bases: 3. Germline V lookup: CDR1 SGHTA, CDR2 FQGNSA. CDR3 bases: TGTGCCAGCAGCTTAACCGGGACAGTGAACACTGAAGCTTTCTTT. Translating it yields CASSLTGTVNTEAFF.

The V call is TRBV7-5, the J call TRBJ2-1; the DNA was not used to check the table's D call, TRBD2. TRBV7-5 is a pseudogene. This CDR3 is built from 16 residues. CDR3: CARSSSLGSSYNEQFF. The CDR3 DNA sequence: TGTGCCAGAAGCTCTAGCTTGGGGAGCTCCTACAATGAGCAGTTCTTC.